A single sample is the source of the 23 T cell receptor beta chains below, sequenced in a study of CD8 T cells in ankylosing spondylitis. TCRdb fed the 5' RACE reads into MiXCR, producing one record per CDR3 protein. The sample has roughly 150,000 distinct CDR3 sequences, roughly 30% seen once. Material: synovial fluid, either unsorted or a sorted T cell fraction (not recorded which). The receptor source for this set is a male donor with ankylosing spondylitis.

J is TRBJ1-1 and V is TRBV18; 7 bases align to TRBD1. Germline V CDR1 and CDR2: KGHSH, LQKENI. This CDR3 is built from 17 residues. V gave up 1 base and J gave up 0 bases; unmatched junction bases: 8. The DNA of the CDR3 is TGTGCCAGCTCACCACTTCCGGGACAGAACATGAACACTGAAGCTTTCTTT. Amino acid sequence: CASSPLPGQNMNTEAFF.

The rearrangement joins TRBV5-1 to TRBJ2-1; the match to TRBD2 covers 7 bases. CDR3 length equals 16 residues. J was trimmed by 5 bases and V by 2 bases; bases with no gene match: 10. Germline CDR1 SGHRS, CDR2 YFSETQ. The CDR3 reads CASSFPRGEGNNEQFF. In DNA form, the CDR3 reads TGCGCCAGCAGCTTCCCCCGGGGGGAGGGCAACAATGAGCAGTTCTTC.

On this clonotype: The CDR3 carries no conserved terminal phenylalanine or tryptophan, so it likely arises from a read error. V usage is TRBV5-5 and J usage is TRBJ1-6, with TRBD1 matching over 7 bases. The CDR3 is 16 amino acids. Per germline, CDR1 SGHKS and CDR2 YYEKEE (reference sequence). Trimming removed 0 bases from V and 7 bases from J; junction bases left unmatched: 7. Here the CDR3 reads CASSLGPGTENSPLHI. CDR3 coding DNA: TGTGCCAGCAGCTTGGGTCCCGGGACAGAGAATTCACCCCTCCACATT.

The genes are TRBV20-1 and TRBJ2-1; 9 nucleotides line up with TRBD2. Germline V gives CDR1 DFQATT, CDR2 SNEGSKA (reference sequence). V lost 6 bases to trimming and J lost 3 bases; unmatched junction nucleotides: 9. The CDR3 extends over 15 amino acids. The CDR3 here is CSAGAISGSYNEQFF. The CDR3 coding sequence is TGCAGTGCCGGGGCAATTAGCGGGAGCTACAATGAGCAGTTCTTC.

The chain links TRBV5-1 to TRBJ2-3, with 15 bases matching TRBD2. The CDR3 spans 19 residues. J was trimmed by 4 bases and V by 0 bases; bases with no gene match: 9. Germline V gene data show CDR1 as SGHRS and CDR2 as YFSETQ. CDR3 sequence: CASSLGLRTSGRAADTQYF. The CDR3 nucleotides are TGCGCCAGCAGCTTGGGTCTCCGGACTAGCGGGAGGGCCGCAGATACGCAGTATTTT. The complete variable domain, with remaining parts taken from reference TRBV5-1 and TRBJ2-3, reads KAGVTQTPRYLIKTRGQQVTLSCSPISGHRSVSWYQQTPGQGLQFLFEYFSETQRNKGNFPGRFSGRQFSNSRSEMNVSTLELGDSALYLCASSLGLRTSGRAADTQYFGPGTRLTVL.

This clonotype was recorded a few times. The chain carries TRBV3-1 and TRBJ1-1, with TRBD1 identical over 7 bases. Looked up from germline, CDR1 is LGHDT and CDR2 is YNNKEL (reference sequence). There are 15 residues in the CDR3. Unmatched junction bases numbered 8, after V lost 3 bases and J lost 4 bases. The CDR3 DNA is TGTGCCAGCAGCCAGACAGGGCAGGGAATCACTGAAGCTTTCTTT. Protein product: CASSQTGQGITEAFF.

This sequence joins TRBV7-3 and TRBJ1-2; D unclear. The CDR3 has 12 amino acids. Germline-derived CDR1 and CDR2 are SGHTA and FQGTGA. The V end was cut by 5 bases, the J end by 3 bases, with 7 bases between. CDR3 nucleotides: TGTGCCAGCAGCCCCCTGGACTATGGCTACACCTTC. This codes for CASSPLDYGYTF. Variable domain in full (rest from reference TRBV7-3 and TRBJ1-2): GAGVSQTPSNKVTEKGKYVELRCDPISGHTALYWYRQSLGQGPEFLIYFQGTGAADDSGLPNDRFFAVRPEGSVSTLKIQRTERGDSAVYLCASSPLDYGYTFGSGTRLTVV.

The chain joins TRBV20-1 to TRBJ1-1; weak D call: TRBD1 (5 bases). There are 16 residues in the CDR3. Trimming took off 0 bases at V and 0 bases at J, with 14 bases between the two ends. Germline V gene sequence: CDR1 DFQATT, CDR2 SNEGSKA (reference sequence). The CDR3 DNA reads TGCAGTGCTAGAGATGGGGGGGGTACCATGAACACTGAAGCTTTCTTT. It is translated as CSARDGGGTMNTEAFF.

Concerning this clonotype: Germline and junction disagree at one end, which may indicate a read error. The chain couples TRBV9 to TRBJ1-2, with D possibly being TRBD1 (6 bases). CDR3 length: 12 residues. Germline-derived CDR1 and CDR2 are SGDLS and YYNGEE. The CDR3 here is CASSDPTGLGHF. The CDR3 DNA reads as TGTGCCAGCAGCGACCCGACAGGCCTGGGGCACTTC.

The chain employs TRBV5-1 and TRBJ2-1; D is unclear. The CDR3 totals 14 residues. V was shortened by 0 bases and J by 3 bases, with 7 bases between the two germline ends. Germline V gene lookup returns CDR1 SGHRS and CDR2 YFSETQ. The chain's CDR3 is CASSLGELYNEQFF. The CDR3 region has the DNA TGCGCCAGCAGCTTGGGGGAACTCTACAATGAGCAGTTCTTC.

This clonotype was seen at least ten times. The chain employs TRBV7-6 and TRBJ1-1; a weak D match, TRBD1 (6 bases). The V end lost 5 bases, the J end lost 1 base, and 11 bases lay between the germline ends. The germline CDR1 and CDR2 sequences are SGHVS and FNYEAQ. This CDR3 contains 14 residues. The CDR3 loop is CASSRTATNTEAFF. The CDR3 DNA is TGTGCCAGCAGCCGGACAGCCACGAACACTGAAGCTTTCTTT.

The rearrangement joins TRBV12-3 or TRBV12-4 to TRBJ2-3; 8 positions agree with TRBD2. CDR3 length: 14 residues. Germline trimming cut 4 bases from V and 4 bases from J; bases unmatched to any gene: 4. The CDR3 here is CASSYSGSSDTQYF. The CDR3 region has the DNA TGTGCCAGCAGTTACAGCGGGAGCTCAGATACGCAGTATTTT.

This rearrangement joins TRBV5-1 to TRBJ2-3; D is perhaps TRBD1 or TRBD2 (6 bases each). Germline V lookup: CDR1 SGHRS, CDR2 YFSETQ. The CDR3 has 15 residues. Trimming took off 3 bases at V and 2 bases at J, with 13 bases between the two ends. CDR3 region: CASSSGGYPTDTQYF. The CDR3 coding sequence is TGCGCCAGCAGCTCCGGGGGCTATCCCACAGATACGCAGTATTTT.

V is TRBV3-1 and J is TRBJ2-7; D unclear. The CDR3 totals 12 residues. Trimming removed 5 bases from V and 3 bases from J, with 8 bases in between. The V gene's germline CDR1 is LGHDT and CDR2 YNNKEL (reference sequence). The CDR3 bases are TGTGCCAGCAGCTTCCGAAGCTACGAGCAGTACTTC. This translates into CASSFRSYEQYF.

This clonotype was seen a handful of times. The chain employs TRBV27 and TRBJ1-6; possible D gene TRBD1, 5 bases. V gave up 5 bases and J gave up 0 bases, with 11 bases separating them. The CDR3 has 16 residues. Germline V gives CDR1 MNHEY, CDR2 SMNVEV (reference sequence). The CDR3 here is CASSPPDSSYNSPLHF. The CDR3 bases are TGTGCCAGCAGTCCTCCCGACAGCTCCTATAATTCACCCCTCCACTTT.

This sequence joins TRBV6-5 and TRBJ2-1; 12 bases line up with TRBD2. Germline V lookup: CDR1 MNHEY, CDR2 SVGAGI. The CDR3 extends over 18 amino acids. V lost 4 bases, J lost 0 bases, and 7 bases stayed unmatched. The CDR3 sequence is CASSSLTSGGHSYNEQFF. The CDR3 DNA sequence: TGTGCCAGCAGTTCCCTTACTAGCGGGGGGCACTCCTACAATGAGCAGTTCTTC.

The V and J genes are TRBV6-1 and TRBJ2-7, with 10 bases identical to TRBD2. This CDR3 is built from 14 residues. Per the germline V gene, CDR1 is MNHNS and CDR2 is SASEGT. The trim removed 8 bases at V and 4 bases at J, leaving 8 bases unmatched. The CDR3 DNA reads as TGTGCCAGCCTCGAGGCTAGCGGGAGTTACGAGCAGTACTTC. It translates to CASLEASGSYEQYF.

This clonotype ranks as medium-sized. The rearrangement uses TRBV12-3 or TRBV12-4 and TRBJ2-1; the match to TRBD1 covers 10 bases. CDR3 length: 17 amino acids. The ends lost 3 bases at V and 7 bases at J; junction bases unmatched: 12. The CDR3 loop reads CASSFALGTGVTNEQFF. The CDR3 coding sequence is TGTGCCAGCAGTTTCGCGCTCGGGACAGGGGTCACGAATGAGCAGTTCTTC.

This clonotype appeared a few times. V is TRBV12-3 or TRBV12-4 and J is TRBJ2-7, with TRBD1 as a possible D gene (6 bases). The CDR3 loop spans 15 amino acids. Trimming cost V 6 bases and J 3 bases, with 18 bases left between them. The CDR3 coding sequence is TGTGCCAGCAGCCGTGGACAGTCTCACCACTACGAGCAGTACTTC. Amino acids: CASSRGQSHHYEQYF.

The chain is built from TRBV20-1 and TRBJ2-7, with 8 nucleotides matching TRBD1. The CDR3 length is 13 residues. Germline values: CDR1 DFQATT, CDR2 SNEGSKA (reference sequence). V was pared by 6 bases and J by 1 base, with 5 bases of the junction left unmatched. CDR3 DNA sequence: TGCAGTGCCCCCGGGACAGGTTCCTACGAGCAGTACTTC. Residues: CSAPGTGSYEQYF.

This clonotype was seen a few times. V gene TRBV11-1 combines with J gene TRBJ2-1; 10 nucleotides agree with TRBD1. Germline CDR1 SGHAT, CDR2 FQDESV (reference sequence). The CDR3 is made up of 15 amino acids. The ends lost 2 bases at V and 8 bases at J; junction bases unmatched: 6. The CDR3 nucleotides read TGTGCCAGCAGCTTACCGGGACAGGGGAGCGATGAGCAGTTCTTC. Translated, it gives CASSLPGQGSDEQFF.

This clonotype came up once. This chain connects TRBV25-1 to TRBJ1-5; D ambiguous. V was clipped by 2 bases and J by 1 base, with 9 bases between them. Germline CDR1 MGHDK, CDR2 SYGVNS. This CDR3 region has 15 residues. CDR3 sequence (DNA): TGTGCCAGCAGTGAAGGAGGCAGAAGCAATCAGCCCCAGCATTTT. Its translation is CASSEGGRSNQPQHF.

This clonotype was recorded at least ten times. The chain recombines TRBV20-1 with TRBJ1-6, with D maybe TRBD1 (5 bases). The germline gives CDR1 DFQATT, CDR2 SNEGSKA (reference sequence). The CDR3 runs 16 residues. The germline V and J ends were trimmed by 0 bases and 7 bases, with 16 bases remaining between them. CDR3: CSARDPGRGDNSPLHF. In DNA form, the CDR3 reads TGCAGTGCTAGAGATCCCGGACGGGGGGACAATTCACCCCTCCACTTT.